One sample yielded the 21 T cell receptor beta chains listed below, sequenced in a study of T cell clonotyping in hematopoietic cell transplantation. Sequenced by immunoSEQ multiplex PCR; TCRdb stores in-frame clones only, minus some. The sample gives around 25,000 clones, approximately 94% of which show up once; approximately 1.3% is in the top ten. The source material was peripheral blood mononuclear cells. The receptor source for this set is a man aged 50 to 60 in good health. Some clones in this sample may be carry-over from other donors' samples.

The chain joins TRBV28 to TRBJ1-2, with 9 nucleotides matching TRBD1. The CDR3 sequence is 14 residues long. The germline gives CDR1 MDHEN, CDR2 SYDVKM. Trimming took 3 bases from V and 5 from J; bases not matched to a gene: 4. CDR3 protein: CASSFSGTGYGYTF. The CDR3 DNA is TGTGCCAGCAGTTTTTCCGGGACAGGGTATGGCTACACCTTC.

CDR3 in DNA: TGTGCCAGCAGGATGCAGGGGAATAGCAATCAGCCCCAGCATTTT. It codes for CASRMQGNSNQPQHF. V gene TRBV6-5 combines with J gene TRBJ1-5, with D tentatively TRBD1 (6 bases). Trimming shortened V by 6 bases and J by 0 bases, and 12 bases separated the two germline ends. From germline, CDR1 is MNHEY and CDR2 SVGAGI. This CDR3 spans 15 amino acids.

V usage is TRBV7-8 and J usage is TRBJ2-1; D may correspond to TRBD1 or TRBD2 (5 bases each). V shed 3 bases and J shed 6 bases, with 18 bases lying between them. The germline CDR1 and CDR2 sequences are SGHVS and FQNEAQ. The CDR3 contains 16 residues. The CDR3 sequence is CASSFGDGRSLNEQFF. In DNA form, the CDR3 reads TGTGCCAGCAGCTTCGGGGACGGACGGAGCCTCAATGAGCAGTTCTTC.

This sequence joins TRBV6-5 and TRBJ1-2; D unclear. The length of the CDR3 is 13 residues. Germline-derived CDR1 and CDR2 are MNHEY and SVGAGI. The V end was cut by 6 bases, the J end by 3 bases, with 11 bases between. The CDR3 loop is CASSRGIDYGYTF. In DNA, the CDR3 is TGTGCCAGCAGCCGCGGCATAGACTATGGCTACACCTTC.

The rearrangement links TRBV5-1 to TRBJ2-7, with 12 bases aligning to TRBD1. The CDR3 covers 15 residues. Germline V lookup: CDR1 SGHRS, CDR2 YFSETQ. Unmatched junction bases numbered 4, after V lost 0 bases and J lost 6 bases. CDR3 loop: CASSLAPGQGAEQYF. In nucleotides, the CDR3 is TGCGCCAGCAGCTTGGCGCCGGGACAGGGGGCCGAGCAGTACTTC.

The V and J genes are TRBV28 and TRBJ2-5, with 7 bases lining up with TRBD2. V trimming: 6 bases; J trimming: 6 bases; junction bases outside the gene matches: 13. The CDR3 contains 15 residues. Germline CDR1 MDHEN, CDR2 SYDVKM. This chain's CDR3 is CASSSPGGGNKTQYF. The CDR3 bases are TGTGCCAGCAGCTCACCGGGCGGGGGAAACAAGACCCAGTACTTC.

This clone was observed a handful of times. V is TRBV6-7 and J is TRBJ1-5; D is unclear. TRBV6-7 is marked as an open reading frame, function uncertain. This CDR3 region has 14 residues. The V gene lost 2 bases and the J gene lost 1 base, with 6 bases spanning the gap. CDR3 loop: CASSYKGSNQPQHF. The DNA for the CDR3 is TGTGCCAGCAGTTACAAGGGCAGCAATCAGCCCCAGCATTTT.

The chain uses TRBV6-6 and TRBJ2-3; unclear D gene. The V and J ends lost 1 base and 2 bases respectively, with 7 bases between them. CDR3 length: 14 residues. The V gene's germline CDR1 is MNHNY and CDR2 SVGAGI (reference sequence). CDR3 sequence: CASSYLQDTDTQYF. The CDR3 DNA follows: TGTGCCAGCAGTTACTTGCAGGACACAGATACGCAGTATTTT.

V usage is TRBV6-5 and J usage is TRBJ1-1; 9 bases are a match to TRBD1. In germline, CDR1 is MNHEY, CDR2 SVGAGI. The CDR3 consists of 15 residues. V gave up 5 bases and J gave up 2 bases; unmatched junction bases: 6. The DNA for the CDR3 is TGTGCCAGCAGTCGGGGGACAGGGACCAACACTGAAGCTTTCTTT. It codes for CASSRGTGTNTEAFF.

This chain links TRBV9 with TRBJ2-1; D gene ambiguous. CDR3 size: 14 residues. Per the germline V gene, CDR1 is SGDLS and CDR2 is YYNGEE. The V end lost 0 bases, the J end lost 8 bases, and 12 bases lay between the germline ends. CDR3 DNA sequence: TGTGCCAGCAGCGTAGTTCAAGGTCACCATGAGCAGTTCTTC. It encodes CASSVVQGHHEQFF. Supplemented by reference TRBV9 and TRBJ2-1, the full variable domain reads DSGVTQTPKHLITATGQRVTLRCSPRSGDLSVYWYQQSLDQGLQFLIQYYNGEERAKGNILERFSAQQFPDLHSELNLSSLELGDSALYFCASSVVQGHHEQFFGPGTRLTVL.

This clone was seen just once. This rearrangement joins TRBV10-3 to TRBJ1-5; 7 nucleotides line up with TRBD1. Germline V gives CDR1 ENHRY, CDR2 SYGVKD. V was pared by 3 bases and J by 3 bases, with 11 bases of the junction left unmatched. This CDR3 is built from 17 residues. The CDR3 reads CAISDGARQGNNQPQHF. CDR3 coding DNA: TGTGCCATCAGTGATGGGGCCCGACAGGGTAACAATCAGCCCCAGCATTTT.

The rearrangement joins TRBV18 to TRBJ1-3; perhaps TRBD1 as D (5 bases). Looked up from germline, CDR1 is KGHSH and CDR2 is LQKENI. The CDR3 spans 13 residues. V was cut by 3 bases and J by 2 bases, with 5 bases left in between. CDR3 amino acids: CASSPGAGNTIYF. CDR3 nucleotides: TGTGCCAGCTCACCGGGGGCTGGAAACACCATATATTTT.

CDR3 bases: TGTGCCTGGAGTATCCGGGCTTCCCAGCCCCAGCATTTT. This encodes CAWSIRASQPQHF. The gene calls are TRBV30 and TRBJ1-5; the D is unclear. The germline V gene encodes CDR1 GTSNPN and CDR2 SVGIG (reference sequence). This CDR3 is built from 13 residues. V was pared by 2 bases and J by 7 bases, with 12 bases between.

The V gene is TRBV6-5, the J gene TRBJ1-4, with D unclear. The V gene lost 4 bases and the J gene lost 5 bases, with 11 bases spanning the gap. CDR3 length: 14 amino acids. In germline, CDR1 is MNHEY, CDR2 SVGAGI. Here the CDR3 reads CASSLSWPNEKLFF. The CDR3 bases are TGTGCCAGCAGTTTAAGTTGGCCCAATGAAAAACTGTTTTTT.

The gene calls are TRBV6-6 and TRBJ1-2; D gene ambiguous. This CDR3 is built from 13 residues. Germline V gene data show CDR1 as MNHNY and CDR2 as SVGAGI (reference sequence). V was cut by 2 bases and J by 8 bases, with 12 bases left in between. The CDR3 loop reads CASSYNPEGGYTF. Here the CDR3 DNA reads TGTGCCAGCAGTTACAACCCCGAAGGCGGCTACACCTTC.

The rearrangement joins TRBV14 to TRBJ1-3, with D uncertain. Trimming stripped 0 bases from V and 3 bases from J, with 18 bases between. This CDR3 is 18 amino acids long. CDR1 and CDR2 (germline): SGHDN, FVKESK. CDR3 sequence (DNA): TGTGCCAGCAGCCAAGATCCTCGAGAGGAGGGTTTTGGAAACACCATATATTTT. Amino acid sequence: CASSQDPREEGFGNTIYF.

The CDR3 DNA sequence: TGTGCCAGCAGCCTGGGGACAGGGCATTCACCCCTCCACTTT. Amino acids: CASSLGTGHSPLHF. This chain links TRBV27 with TRBJ1-6; 9 bases line up with TRBD1. In germline, CDR1 is MNHEY, CDR2 SMNVEV (reference sequence). The length of the CDR3 is 14 residues. Trimming took 6 bases from V and 8 from J; bases not matched to a gene: 5.

This clone was observed a single time. The rearrangement joins TRBV2 to TRBJ2-5; a weak D match, TRBD2 (6 bases). The CDR3 contains 12 residues. The V gene lost 7 bases and the J gene lost 7 bases, with 13 bases spanning the gap. CDR1 is SNHLY, CDR2 FYNNEI, per germline. The CDR3: CASTYAGLTQYF. CDR3 coding DNA: TGTGCCAGCACCTACGCGGGGTTGACCCAGTACTTC.

The chain combines TRBV19 with TRBJ1-1; 8 bases are a match to TRBD1. This CDR3 has 18 amino acids. Germline values: CDR1 LNHDA, CDR2 SQIVND (reference sequence). The trim removed 3 bases at V and 2 bases at J, leaving 14 bases unmatched. For the CDR3, the DNA is TGTGCCAGTAGTATGTTAGTTGGGCAGGGGGCGGGAAACACTGAAGCTTTCTTT. Protein product: CASSMLVGQGAGNTEAFF.

The rearrangement links TRBV5-1 to TRBJ2-3; D possibly matches TRBD1 or TRBD2 (5 bases each). Trimming left V 4 bases short and J 0 bases short, with 12 bases between. The CDR3 consists of 15 residues. CDR1 is SGHRS, CDR2 YFSETQ, per germline. CDR3 sequence reads: CASSPSGQSTDTQYF. In DNA, the CDR3 is TGCGCCAGCAGCCCCTCGGGGCAGAGCACAGATACGCAGTATTTT.

The CDR3 protein is CASSLETGATYEQYF. The CDR3 coding sequence is TGTGCCAGCAGCTTAGAAACAGGGGCGACCTACGAGCAGTACTTC. This chain joins TRBV11-3 and TRBJ2-7; 7 bases are a match to TRBD1. Trimming at V came to 0 bases and at J to 2 bases, leaving 4 bases not matched to a gene. Germline CDR1 and CDR2: SGHNT and YENEEA. This CDR3 has 15 residues.